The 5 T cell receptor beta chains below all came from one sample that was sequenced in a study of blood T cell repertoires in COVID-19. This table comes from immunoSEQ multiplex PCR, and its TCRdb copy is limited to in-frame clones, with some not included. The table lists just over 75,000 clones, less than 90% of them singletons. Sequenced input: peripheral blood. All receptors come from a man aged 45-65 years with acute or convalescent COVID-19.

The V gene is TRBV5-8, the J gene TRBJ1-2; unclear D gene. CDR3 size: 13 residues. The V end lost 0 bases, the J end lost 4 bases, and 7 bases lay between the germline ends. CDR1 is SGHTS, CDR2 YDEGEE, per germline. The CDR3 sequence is CASSLASGYGYTF. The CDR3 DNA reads TGTGCCAGCAGCTTGGCCTCAGGCTATGGCTACACCTTC. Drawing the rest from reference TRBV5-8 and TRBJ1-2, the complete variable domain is EAGVTQSPTHLIKTRGQQATLRCSPISGHTSVYWYQQALGLGLQFLLWYDEGEERNRGNFPPRFSGRQFPNYSSELNVNALELEDSALYLCASSLASGYGYTFGSGTRLTVV.

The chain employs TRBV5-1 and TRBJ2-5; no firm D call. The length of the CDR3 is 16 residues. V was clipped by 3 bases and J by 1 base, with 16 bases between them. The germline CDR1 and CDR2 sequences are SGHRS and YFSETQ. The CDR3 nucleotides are TGCGCCAGCAGCTCCCTTTATTCAGGTAGCCAAGAGACCCAGTACTTC. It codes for CASSSLYSGSQETQYF.

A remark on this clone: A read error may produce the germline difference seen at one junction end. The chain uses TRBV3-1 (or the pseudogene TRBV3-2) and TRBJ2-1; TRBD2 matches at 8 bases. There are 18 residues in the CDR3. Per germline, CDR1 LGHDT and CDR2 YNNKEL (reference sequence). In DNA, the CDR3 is TGTGCCAGCAGCCAAGCTCCCCTTAGCGGGACCTCCTCCAATGAGCAGTTCTTC. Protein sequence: CASSQAPLSGTSSNEQFF.

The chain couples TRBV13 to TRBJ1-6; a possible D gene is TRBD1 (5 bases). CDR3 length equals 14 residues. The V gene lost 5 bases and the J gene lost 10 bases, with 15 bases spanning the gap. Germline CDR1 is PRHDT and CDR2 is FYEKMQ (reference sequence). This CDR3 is CASSPMNQGSPLHF. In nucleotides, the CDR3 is TGTGCCAGCAGCCCCATGAATCAGGGCTCACCCCTCCACTTT.

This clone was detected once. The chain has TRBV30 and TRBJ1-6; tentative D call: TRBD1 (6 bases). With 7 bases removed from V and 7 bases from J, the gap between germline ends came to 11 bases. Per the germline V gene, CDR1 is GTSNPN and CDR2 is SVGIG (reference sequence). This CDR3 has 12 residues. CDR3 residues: CASGVGNSPLHF. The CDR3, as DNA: TGTGCCTCAGGGGTTGGCAATTCACCCCTCCACTTT.